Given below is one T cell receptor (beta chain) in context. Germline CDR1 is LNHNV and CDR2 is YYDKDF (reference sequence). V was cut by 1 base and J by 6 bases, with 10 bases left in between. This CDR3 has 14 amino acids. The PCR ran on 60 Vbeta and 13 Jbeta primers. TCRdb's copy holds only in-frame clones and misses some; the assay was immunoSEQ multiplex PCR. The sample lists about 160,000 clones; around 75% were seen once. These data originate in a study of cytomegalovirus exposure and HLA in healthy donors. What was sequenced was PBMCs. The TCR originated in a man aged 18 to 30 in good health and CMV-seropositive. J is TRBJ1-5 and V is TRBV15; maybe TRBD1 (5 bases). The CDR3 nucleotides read TGTGCCACCAGCAGAGCAGGGCTCGGTCAGCCCCAGCATTTT. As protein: CATSRAGLGQPQHF.